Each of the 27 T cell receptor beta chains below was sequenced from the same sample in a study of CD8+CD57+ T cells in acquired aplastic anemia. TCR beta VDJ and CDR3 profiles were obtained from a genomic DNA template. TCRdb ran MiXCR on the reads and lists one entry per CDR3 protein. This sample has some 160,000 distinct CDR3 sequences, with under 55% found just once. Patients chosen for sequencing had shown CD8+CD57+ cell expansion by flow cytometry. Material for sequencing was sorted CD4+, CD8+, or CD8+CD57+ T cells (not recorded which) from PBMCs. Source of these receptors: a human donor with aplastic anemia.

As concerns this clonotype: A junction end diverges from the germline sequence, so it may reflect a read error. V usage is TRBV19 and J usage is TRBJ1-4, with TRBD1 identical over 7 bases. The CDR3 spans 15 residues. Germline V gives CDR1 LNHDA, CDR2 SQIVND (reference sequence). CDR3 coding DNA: TGTGCCAGTAGTGTAGATCCGGGACAGAGTGAAAAACTGTTTTTT. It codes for CASSVDPGQSEKLFF. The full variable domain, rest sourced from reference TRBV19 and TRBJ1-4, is DGGITQSPKYLFRKEGQNVTLSCEQNLNHDAMYWYRQDPGQGLRLIYYSQIVNDFQKGDIAEGYSVSREKKESFPLTVTSAQKNPTAFYLCASSVDPGQSEKLFFGSGTQLSVL.

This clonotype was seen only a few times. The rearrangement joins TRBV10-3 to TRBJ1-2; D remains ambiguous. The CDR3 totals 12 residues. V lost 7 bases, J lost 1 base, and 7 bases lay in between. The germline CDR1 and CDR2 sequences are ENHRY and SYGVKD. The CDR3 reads CAITQDNYGYTF. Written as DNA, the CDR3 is TGTGCCATCACCCAAGATAACTATGGCTACACCTTC.

The CDR3 loop is CSVESLAGGGNEQYF. The CDR3 coding sequence is TGCAGCGTTGAGTCCCTAGCGGGCGGTGGTAACGAGCAGTACTTC. The rearrangement uses TRBV29-1 and TRBJ2-7; 8 nucleotides agree with TRBD2. Germline lookup yields CDR1 SQVTM and CDR2 ANQGSEA. This CDR3 comprises 15 residues. Trimming removed 3 bases from V and 5 bases from J; junction bases left unmatched: 12.

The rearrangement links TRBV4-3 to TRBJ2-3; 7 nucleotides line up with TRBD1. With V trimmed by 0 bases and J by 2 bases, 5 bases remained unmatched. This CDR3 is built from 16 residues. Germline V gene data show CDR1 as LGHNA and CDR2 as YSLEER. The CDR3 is CASSQETGTVTDTQYF. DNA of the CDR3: TGCGCCAGCAGCCAAGAAACCGGGACAGTCACAGATACGCAGTATTTT.

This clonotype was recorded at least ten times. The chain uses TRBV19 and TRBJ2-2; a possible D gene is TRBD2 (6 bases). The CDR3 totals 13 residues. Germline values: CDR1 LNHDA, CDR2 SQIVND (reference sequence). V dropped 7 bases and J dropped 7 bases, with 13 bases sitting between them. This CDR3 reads CASISLANGELFF. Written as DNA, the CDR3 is TGTGCCAGTATTAGTCTAGCGAACGGGGAGCTGTTTTTT.

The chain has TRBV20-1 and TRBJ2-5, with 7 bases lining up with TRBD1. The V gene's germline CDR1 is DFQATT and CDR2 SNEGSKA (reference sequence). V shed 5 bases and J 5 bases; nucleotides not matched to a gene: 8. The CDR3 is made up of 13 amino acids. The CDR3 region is CSAPTGDAETQYF. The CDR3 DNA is TGCAGTGCTCCTACAGGGGACGCGGAGACCCAGTACTTC.

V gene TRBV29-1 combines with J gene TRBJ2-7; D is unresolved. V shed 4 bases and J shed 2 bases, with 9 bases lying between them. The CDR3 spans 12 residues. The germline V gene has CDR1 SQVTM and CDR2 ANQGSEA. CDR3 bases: TGCAGCGTTGGGATTGGTACCTACGAGCAGTACTTC. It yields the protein CSVGIGTYEQYF.

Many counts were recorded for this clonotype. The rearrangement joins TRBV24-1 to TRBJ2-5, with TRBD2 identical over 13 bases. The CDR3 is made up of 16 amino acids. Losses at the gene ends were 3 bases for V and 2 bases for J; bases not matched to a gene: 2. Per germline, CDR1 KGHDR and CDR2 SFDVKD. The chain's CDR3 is CATSDPGLAGQETQYF. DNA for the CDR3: TGTGCCACCAGTGATCCGGGACTAGCGGGACAAGAGACCCAGTACTTC.

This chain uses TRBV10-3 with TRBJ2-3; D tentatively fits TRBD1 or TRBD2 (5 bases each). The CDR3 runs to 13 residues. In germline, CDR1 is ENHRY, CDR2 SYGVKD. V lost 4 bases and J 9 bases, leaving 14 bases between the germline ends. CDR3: CAISGGTQGTQYF. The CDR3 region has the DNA TGTGCCATCAGTGGGGGGACCCAAGGGACGCAGTATTTT.

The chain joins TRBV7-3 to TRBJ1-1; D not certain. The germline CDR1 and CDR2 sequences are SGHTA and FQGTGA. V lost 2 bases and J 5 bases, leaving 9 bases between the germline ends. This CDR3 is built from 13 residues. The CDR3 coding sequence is TGTGCCAGCAGCTTACTAAGCCAAACTGAAGCTTTCTTT. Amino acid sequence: CASSLLSQTEAFF.

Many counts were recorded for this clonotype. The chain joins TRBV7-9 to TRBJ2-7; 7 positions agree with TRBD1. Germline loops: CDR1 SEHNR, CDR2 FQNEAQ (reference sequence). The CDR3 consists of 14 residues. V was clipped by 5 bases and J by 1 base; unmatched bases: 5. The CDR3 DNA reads TGTGCCAGCAGCCGTCGGGACAGTTCCTACGAGCAGTACTTC. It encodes CASSRRDSSYEQYF. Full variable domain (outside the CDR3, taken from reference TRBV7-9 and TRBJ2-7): DTGVSQNPRHKITKRGQNVTFRCDPISEHNRLYWYRQTLGQGPEFLTYFQNEAQLEKSRLLSDRFSAERPKGSFSTLEIQRTEQGDSAMYLCASSRRDSSYEQYFGPGTRLTVT.

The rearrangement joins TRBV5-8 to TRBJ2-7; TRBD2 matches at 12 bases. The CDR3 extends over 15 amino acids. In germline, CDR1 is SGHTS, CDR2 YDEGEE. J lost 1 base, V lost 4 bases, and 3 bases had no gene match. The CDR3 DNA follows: TGTGCCAGCAGCCCTACTAGCGGGGGGTCCTACGAGCAGTACTTC. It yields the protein CASSPTSGGSYEQYF.

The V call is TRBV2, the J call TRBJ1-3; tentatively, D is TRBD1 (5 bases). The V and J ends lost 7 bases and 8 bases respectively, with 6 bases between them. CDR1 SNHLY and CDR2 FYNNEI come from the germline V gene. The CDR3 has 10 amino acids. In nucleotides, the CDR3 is TGTGCCAGCACGGGGGACACCATATATTTT. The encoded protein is CASTGDTIYF.

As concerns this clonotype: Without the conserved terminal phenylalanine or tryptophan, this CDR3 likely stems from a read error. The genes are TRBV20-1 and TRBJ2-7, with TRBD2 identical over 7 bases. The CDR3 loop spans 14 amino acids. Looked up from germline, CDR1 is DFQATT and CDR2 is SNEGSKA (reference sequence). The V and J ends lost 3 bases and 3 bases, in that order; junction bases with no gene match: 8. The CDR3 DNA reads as TGCAGTGCTAGGAGGGGCGGGGGAGGCTACGAGCAGTACCTC. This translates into CSARRGGGGYEQYL.

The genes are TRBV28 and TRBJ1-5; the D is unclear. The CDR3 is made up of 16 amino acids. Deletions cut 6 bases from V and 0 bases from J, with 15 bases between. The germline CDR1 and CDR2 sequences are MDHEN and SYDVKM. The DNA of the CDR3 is TGTGCCAGCAGCCCCTGGGCAGGTTCTAGCAATCAGCCCCAGCATTTT. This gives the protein CASSPWAGSSNQPQHF.

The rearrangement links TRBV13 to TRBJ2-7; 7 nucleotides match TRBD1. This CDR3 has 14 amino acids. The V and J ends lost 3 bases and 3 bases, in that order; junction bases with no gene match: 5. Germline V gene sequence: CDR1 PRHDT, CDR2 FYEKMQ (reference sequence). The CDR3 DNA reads TGTGCCAGCAGCTTGAGGGACAGATACTACGAGCAGTACTTC. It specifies CASSLRDRYYEQYF.

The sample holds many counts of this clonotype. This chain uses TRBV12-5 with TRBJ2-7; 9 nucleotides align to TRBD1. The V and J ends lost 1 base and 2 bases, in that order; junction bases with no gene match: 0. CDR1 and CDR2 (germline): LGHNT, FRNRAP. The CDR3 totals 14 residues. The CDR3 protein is CASGLGQGAYEQYF. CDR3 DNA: TGTGCTAGTGGTTTGGGACAGGGGGCCTACGAGCAGTACTTC.

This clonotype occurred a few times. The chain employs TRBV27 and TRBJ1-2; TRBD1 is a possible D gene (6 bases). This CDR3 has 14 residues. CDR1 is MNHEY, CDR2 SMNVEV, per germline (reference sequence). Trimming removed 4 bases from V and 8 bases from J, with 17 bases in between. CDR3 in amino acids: CASSSPGHRGGYTF. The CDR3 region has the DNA TGTGCCAGCAGTTCCCCGGGACATCGTGGGGGCTACACCTTC.

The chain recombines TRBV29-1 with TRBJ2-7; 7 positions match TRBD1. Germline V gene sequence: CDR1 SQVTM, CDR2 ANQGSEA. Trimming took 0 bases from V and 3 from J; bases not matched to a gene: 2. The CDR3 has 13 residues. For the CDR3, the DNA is TGCAGCGTTGAAGAGACAGGGCACTACGAGCAGTACTTC. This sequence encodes CSVEETGHYEQYF.

DNA for the CDR3: TGTGCCAGTAGTATTGAGCGGGCAGAGGCTGGCTACACCTTC. This translates into CASSIERAEAGYTF. The chain joins TRBV19 to TRBJ1-2, with D unclear. This CDR3 is built from 14 residues. V was clipped by 3 bases and J by 7 bases, with 15 bases between them. Germline V gives CDR1 LNHDA, CDR2 SQIVND (reference sequence).

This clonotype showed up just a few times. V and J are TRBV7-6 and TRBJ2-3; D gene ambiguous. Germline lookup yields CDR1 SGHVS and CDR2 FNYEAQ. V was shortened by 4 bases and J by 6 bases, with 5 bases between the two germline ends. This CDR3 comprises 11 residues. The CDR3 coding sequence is TGTGCCAGCAGCTACGCGGATACGCAGTATTTT. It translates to CASSYADTQYF.

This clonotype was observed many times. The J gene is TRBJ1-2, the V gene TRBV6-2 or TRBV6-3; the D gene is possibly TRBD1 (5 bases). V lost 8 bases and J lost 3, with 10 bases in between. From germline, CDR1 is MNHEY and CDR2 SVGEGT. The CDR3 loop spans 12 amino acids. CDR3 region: CASGGTDYGYTF. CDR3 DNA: TGTGCCAGCGGGGGGACGGACTATGGCTACACCTTC.

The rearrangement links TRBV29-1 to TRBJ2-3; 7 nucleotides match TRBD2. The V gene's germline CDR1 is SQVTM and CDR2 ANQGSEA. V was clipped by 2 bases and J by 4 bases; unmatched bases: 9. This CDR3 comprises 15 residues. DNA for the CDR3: TGCAGCGTTGAACCTAGCGGACCTTGGGCAGATACGCAGTATTTT. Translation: CSVEPSGPWADTQYF.

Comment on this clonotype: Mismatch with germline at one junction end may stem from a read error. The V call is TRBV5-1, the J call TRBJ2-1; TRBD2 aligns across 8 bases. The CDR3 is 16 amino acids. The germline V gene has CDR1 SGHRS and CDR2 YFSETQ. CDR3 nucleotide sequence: TGCGCCAGCAGCCGGGGGGGCGGAAGCTCCTACAATGAGCAGCTCTTC. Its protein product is CASSRGGGSSYNEQLF.

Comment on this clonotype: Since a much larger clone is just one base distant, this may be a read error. CDR3 nucleotide sequence: TGTGCCACCAGCAGAGTACGGGAGGGCCCGGAAGAGCAGTTCTTC. Its protein is CATSRVREGPEEQFF. The chain links TRBV15 to TRBJ2-1, with 8 bases aligning to TRBD2. The CDR3 loop spans 15 amino acids. After removal of 1 base from V and 10 bases from J, the junction contained 9 bases not matched to a gene. Germline values: CDR1 LNHNV, CDR2 YYDKDF (reference sequence). The variable domain in full, with the rest retrieved from reference TRBV15 and TRBJ2-1, is DAMVIQNPRYQVTQFGKPVTLSCSQTLNHNVMYWYQQKSSQAPKLLFHYYDKDFNNEADTPDNFQSRRPNTSFCFLDIRSPGLGDTAMYLCATSRVREGPEEQFFGPGTRLTVL.

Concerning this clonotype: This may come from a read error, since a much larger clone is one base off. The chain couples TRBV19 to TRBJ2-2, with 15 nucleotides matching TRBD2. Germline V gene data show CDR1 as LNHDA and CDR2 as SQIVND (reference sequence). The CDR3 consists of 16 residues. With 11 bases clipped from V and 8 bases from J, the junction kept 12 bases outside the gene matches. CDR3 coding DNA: TGTGCCGGTACTAATCGGACTAGCGGGAGGGCTGGGGAGCTGTTTTTT. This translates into CAGTNRTSGRAGELFF.

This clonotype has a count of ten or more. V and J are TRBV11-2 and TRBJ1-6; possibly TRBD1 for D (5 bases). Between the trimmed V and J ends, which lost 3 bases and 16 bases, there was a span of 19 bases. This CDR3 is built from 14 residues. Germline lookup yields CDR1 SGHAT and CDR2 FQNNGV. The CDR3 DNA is TGTGCCAGCAGCTTCGGTAGTAGCGGGACTTCACTCCACTTT. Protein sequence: CASSFGSSGTSLHF.